These 28 T cell receptor beta chains were sequenced from one sample in a study of early T cells in non-severe SARS-CoV-2 infection. TCRdb fed the 5' RACE reads into MiXCR, producing one record per CDR3 protein. This sample has some 57,000 distinct CDR3 sequences, with 8% to 13% found just once. Sequencing was performed on whole blood. All receptors derive from an adult who was a healthcare worker with PCR-confirmed SARS-CoV-2 infection or an uninfected control (not recorded which).

There are many counts of this clonotype. The J gene is TRBJ2-2, the V gene TRBV6-6, with D perhaps assigned TRBD1 or TRBD2 (6 bases each). CDR1 MNHNY and CDR2 SVGAGI come from the germline V gene (reference sequence). This CDR3 is 12 amino acids long. CDR3 sequence: CAGGRNTGELFF. For the CDR3, the DNA is TGTGCAGGGGGGAGGAACACCGGGGAGCTGTTTTTT.

This clonotype has a handful of counts. The chain combines TRBV30 with TRBJ1-3; D ambiguous. V lost 0 bases to trimming and J lost 0 bases, with 6 bases between them. Germline CDR1 GTSNPN, CDR2 SVGIG (reference sequence). CDR3 length equals 14 residues. CDR3 coding DNA: TGTGCCTGGAGTGTAGGTTTCTCTGGAAACACCATATATTTT. It specifies CAWSVGFSGNTIYF.

This clonotype was seen more than once but under ten times. The chain carries TRBV7-8 and TRBJ1-2; D might be TRBD1 (5 bases). The CDR3 loop spans 16 amino acids. In germline, CDR1 is SGHVS, CDR2 FQNEAQ. V gave up 1 base and J gave up 9 bases, with 21 bases separating them. CDR3 sequence reads: CASSLVGRGAASSYTF. The CDR3 coding sequence is TGTGCCAGCAGCTTAGTTGGTAGGGGAGCCGCTTCAAGCTACACCTTC. The whole variable domain, remainder taken from reference TRBV7-8 and TRBJ1-2, is GAGVSQSPRYKVAKRGQDVALRCDPISGHVSLFWYQQALGQGPEFLTYFQNEAQLDKSGLPSDRFFAERPEGSVSTLKIQRTQQEDSAVYLCASSLVGRGAASSYTFGSGTRLTVV.

This clonotype was detected only a few times. The chain recombines TRBV6-6 with TRBJ2-7; 10 nucleotides align to TRBD2. This CDR3 has 16 residues. The V gene end was trimmed by 5 bases and the J gene end by 7 bases; junction bases not matched to a gene: 14. Germline CDR1 reads MNHNY; CDR2 reads SVGAGI (reference sequence). The CDR3: CASSTPSLAGVSEQYF. The CDR3 bases are TGTGCCAGCAGTACCCCGTCCCTAGCGGGAGTAAGTGAGCAGTACTTC.

This clonotype was counted at least ten times. The chain links TRBV18 to TRBJ1-4; TRBD1 agrees at 7 bases. The CDR3 consists of 16 residues. Germline V gene lookup returns CDR1 KGHSH and CDR2 LQKENI. J gave up 0 bases and V 0 bases, and 1 base lay outside the gene matches. This CDR3 is CASSPPGQSTNEKLFF. The CDR3 DNA follows: TGTGCCAGCTCACCACCGGGACAGTCAACTAATGAAAAACTGTTTTTT. Based on the CDR3 plus reference TRBV18 and TRBJ1-4, the full variable domain is NAGVMQNPRHLVRRRGQEARLRCSPMKGHSHVYWYRQLPEEGLKFMVYLQKENIIDESGMPKERFSAEFPKEGPSILRIQQVVRGDSAAYFCASSPPGQSTNEKLFFGSGTQLSVL.

This clonotype was found many times. This chain links TRBV7-6 with TRBJ2-1, with 7 bases lining up with TRBD2. The germline gives CDR1 SGHVS, CDR2 FNYEAQ. The CDR3 totals 15 residues. J gave up 7 bases and V 4 bases, and 10 bases lay outside the gene matches. CDR3 protein: CASSYSGPSPNEQFF. The DNA of the CDR3 is TGTGCCAGCAGCTATAGCGGGCCCTCACCGAATGAGCAGTTCTTC.

The rearrangement uses TRBV19 and TRBJ2-7, with D uncertain. Between the trimmed V and J ends, which lost 5 bases and 6 bases, there was a span of 17 bases. Per germline, CDR1 LNHDA and CDR2 SQIVND (reference sequence). The CDR3 covers 14 residues. CDR3 DNA: TGTGCCAGTAGTGACGCTGCAGGCCCTAGCGAGCAGTACTTC. It yields the protein CASSDAAGPSEQYF.

This chain uses TRBV5-1 with TRBJ1-2; D unclear. V was cut by 0 bases and J by 6 bases, with 6 bases left in between. Germline V CDR1 and CDR2: SGHRS, YFSETQ. The CDR3 totals 12 residues. DNA of the CDR3: TGCGCCAGCAGCTTGGAAGAGCATGGCTACACCTTC. It codes for CASSLEEHGYTF.

This clonotype occurred many times. CDR3 DNA: TGTGCCAGCAGCCCGGTGGGGTACGATGAGCAGTTCTTC. This codes for CASSPVGYDEQFF. The V gene is TRBV5-6, the J gene TRBJ2-1; unclear D gene. The CDR3 covers 13 residues. V lost 4 bases, J lost 8 bases, and 13 bases lay in between. Germline V gene data show CDR1 as SGHDT and CDR2 as YYEEEE.

This clonotype was picked up a small number of times. V gene TRBV2 combines with J gene TRBJ2-7; D is uncertain. Germline loops: CDR1 SNHLY, CDR2 FYNNEI. Trimming took off 5 bases at V and 6 bases at J, with 11 bases between the two ends. The CDR3 contains 12 residues. CDR3 nucleotides: TGTGCCAGCAGTTACGACGGCCCCGAGCAGTACTTC. This sequence encodes CASSYDGPEQYF.

This clonotype was recorded at least ten times. This chain connects TRBV10-3 to TRBJ1-4; D perhaps matches TRBD1 (6 bases). The CDR3 spans 14 residues. CDR1 ENHRY and CDR2 SYGVKD come from the germline V gene. The V and J ends lost 2 bases and 8 bases respectively, with 12 bases between them. The CDR3 nucleotides read TGTGCCATCAGTGAGCAGGGGCCCTTCGAAAAACTGTTTTTT. As protein: CAISEQGPFEKLFF.

This clonotype was detected many times. The chain recombines TRBV24-1 with TRBJ2-3; 10 bases line up with TRBD2. This CDR3 has 16 amino acids. Germline V gives CDR1 KGHDR, CDR2 SFDVKD. V dropped 3 bases and J dropped 5; count of bases not matched to a gene: 7. In nucleotides, the CDR3 is TGTGCCACCAGTGATCCCCAGCGGGAGGGCCTAGATACGCAGTATTTT. Its protein product is CATSDPQREGLDTQYF.

This clonotype showed up many times. The gene calls are TRBV5-6 and TRBJ1-2; D perhaps matches TRBD1 (6 bases). The CDR3 spans 15 residues. Trimming shortened V by 0 bases and J by 5 bases, and 14 bases separated the two germline ends. Germline CDR1 and CDR2: SGHDT and YYEEEE. CDR3 region: CASSLAGQQTYGYTF. The CDR3 DNA reads as TGTGCCAGCAGCTTGGCAGGACAGCAGACGTATGGCTACACCTTC.

This clonotype showed up many times. V and J are TRBV18 and TRBJ1-4; unclear D gene. The CDR3 contains 16 residues. CDR1 is KGHSH and CDR2 is LQKENI in the germline V gene. V lost 3 bases and J lost 0, with 11 bases in between. CDR3 bases: TGTGCCAGCTCACCCTATATCGAATCAACTAATGAAAAACTGTTTTTT. Its translation: CASSPYIESTNEKLFF. The complete variable domain, with remaining parts taken from reference TRBV18 and TRBJ1-4, reads NAGVMQNPRHLVRRRGQEARLRCSPMKGHSHVYWYRQLPEEGLKFMVYLQKENIIDESGMPKERFSAEFPKEGPSILRIQQVVRGDSAAYFCASSPYIESTNEKLFFGSGTQLSVL.

This clonotype was seen many times. The CDR3 coding sequence is TGTGCCATCAGGATGACAGCACTGAACACTGAAGCTTTCTTT. This encodes CAIRMTALNTEAFF. The chain combines TRBV10-3 with TRBJ1-1; maybe TRBD1 (5 bases). The CDR3 runs to 14 residues. In germline, CDR1 is ENHRY, CDR2 SYGVKD. V was cut by 6 bases and J by 0 bases, with 11 bases left in between.

This clonotype was detected many times. The chain uses TRBV14 and TRBJ2-1; 10 positions agree with TRBD2. The CDR3 is made up of 17 amino acids. From germline, CDR1 is SGHDN and CDR2 FVKESK. V lost 4 bases, J lost 9 bases, and 15 bases stayed unmatched. This CDR3 reads CASSRPVRAGGPPEQFF. Written as DNA, the CDR3 is TGTGCCAGCAGCCGCCCAGTAAGAGCGGGAGGGCCTCCTGAGCAGTTCTTC.

The chain employs TRBV20-1 and TRBJ2-6; no reliable D call. The CDR3 is made up of 14 amino acids. In germline, CDR1 is DFQATT, CDR2 SNEGSKA (reference sequence). V gave up 1 base and J gave up 2 bases, with 6 bases separating them. CDR3 DNA: TGCAGTGCTAGAGGAAGCCCTGGGGCCAACGTCCTGACTTTC. Translation gives CSARGSPGANVLTF.

This rearrangement joins TRBV7-9 to TRBJ2-2; D gene ambiguous. Germline V gene sequence: CDR1 SEHNR, CDR2 FQNEAQ (reference sequence). The CDR3 has 12 amino acids. Trimming stripped 4 bases from V and 11 bases from J, with 11 bases between. The DNA of the CDR3 is TGTGCCAGCAGCTCACCCTTTCTCGAGCTGTTTTTT. Its protein is CASSSPFLELFF.

The sample holds a few counts of this clonotype. This chain uses TRBV6-5 with TRBJ2-5; tentatively, D is TRBD1 (6 bases). Germline CDR1 is MNHEY and CDR2 is SVGAGI. The CDR3 is 15 amino acids. Trimming removed 4 bases at V and 5 bases at J, with 17 bases between. Written as DNA, the CDR3 is TGTGCCAGCAGTTCCGGGTTTAGGGGGTACGAGACCCAGTACTTC. Its translation: CASSSGFRGYETQYF.

In this sample, this clonotype turned up many times. V gene TRBV5-1 combines with J gene TRBJ2-3; D is uncertain. V was cut by 2 bases and J by 3 bases, with 10 bases left in between. The CDR3 spans 14 residues. The germline V gene encodes CDR1 SGHRS and CDR2 YFSETQ. For the CDR3, the DNA is TGCGCCAGCAGCTTACAGAAGGCGACAGATACGCAGTATTTT. Residues: CASSLQKATDTQYF.

In this sample, this clonotype turned up many times. CDR3 in DNA: TGTGCCAGCAGTTTAATGGGGGCGGAAAACATTCAGTACTTC. Protein: CASSLMGAENIQYF. This rearrangement joins TRBV28 to TRBJ2-4; D may be TRBD1 (6 bases). CDR3 size: 14 residues. Trimming took 2 bases from V and 5 from J, leaving 10 bases between them. The V gene's germline CDR1 is MDHEN and CDR2 SYDVKM.

This clonotype was seen more than once but under ten times. The chain links TRBV7-2 to TRBJ1-1; D gene uncertain. Trimming shortened V by 4 bases and J by 0 bases, and 6 bases separated the two germline ends. This CDR3 has 13 residues. Per germline, CDR1 SGHTA and CDR2 FQGNSA. The CDR3 coding sequence is TGTGCCAGCAGCTCCGCGGTGAACACTGAAGCTTTCTTT. This translates into CASSSAVNTEAFF.

This clonotype was detected many times. The chain has TRBV12-3 or TRBV12-4 and TRBJ2-3; 11 nucleotides align to TRBD2. Trimming took 6 bases from V and 1 from J; bases not matched to a gene: 6. The CDR3 sequence is 16 residues long. Here the CDR3 reads CASSELAGAGTDTQYF. The CDR3 DNA reads as TGTGCCAGCAGCGAACTAGCGGGGGCCGGCACAGATACGCAGTATTTT.

This clonotype was picked up many times. The CDR3 DNA reads as TGTGCCAGCAGCTTAAACGCGTACAATGAGCAGTTCTTC. The encoded protein is CASSLNAYNEQFF. The V gene is TRBV7-3, the J gene TRBJ2-1; D is uncertain. Germline CDR1 and CDR2: SGHTA and FQGTGA. This CDR3 is 13 amino acids long. Trimming stripped 1 base from V and 4 bases from J, with 5 bases between.

This clonotype was picked up a small number of times. The chain links TRBV2 to TRBJ2-1; D is perhaps TRBD1 (6 bases). Germline CDR1 and CDR2: SNHLY and FYNNEI. CDR3 length: 13 residues. Between the trimmed V and J ends, which lost 0 bases and 9 bases, there was a span of 9 bases. The CDR3 reads CASSEAVGGEQFF. CDR3 bases: TGTGCCAGCAGTGAAGCGGTAGGGGGTGAGCAGTTCTTC. Full variable domain (missing parts from reference TRBV2 and TRBJ2-1): EPEVTQTPSHQVTQMGQEVILRCVPISNHLYFYWYRQILGQKVEFLVSFYNNEISEKSEIFDDQFSVERPDGSNFTLKIRSTKLEDSAMYFCASSEAVGGEQFFGPGTRLTVL.

Of note for this clonotype: A read error may be the cause here, since a much bigger clone is one base away. The chain links TRBV3-1 to TRBJ2-3, with 8 bases lining up with TRBD2. The germline V gene has CDR1 LGHDT and CDR2 YNNKEL (reference sequence). This CDR3 comprises 15 residues. The V gene end was trimmed by 3 bases and the J gene end by 0 bases; junction bases not matched to a gene: 2. The CDR3 sequence: CASSHRTSSTDTQYF. Written as DNA, the CDR3 is TGTGCCAGCAGCCATCGGACTAGCAGCACAGATACGCAGTATTTT.

This chain links TRBV12-3 or TRBV12-4 with TRBJ1-3; unclear D gene. CDR3 length equals 12 residues. Between the trimmed V and J ends, which lost 2 bases and 3 bases, there was a span of 2 bases. This CDR3 reads CASSLFGNTIYF. Written as DNA, the CDR3 is TGTGCCAGCAGTTTATTTGGAAACACCATATATTTT.

This clonotype was picked up many times. The chain carries TRBV10-3 and TRBJ2-7; possible D gene TRBD2, 6 bases. Germline V gene sequence: CDR1 ENHRY, CDR2 SYGVKD. Trimming stripped 6 bases from V and 7 bases from J, with 22 bases between. The CDR3 sequence is 15 residues long. CDR3: CAISSSGDWSGEQYF. Here the CDR3 DNA reads TGTGCCATCAGCTCCTCGGGGGACTGGTCTGGGGAGCAGTACTTC.